The 31 T cell receptor beta chains given below trace back to one sample, sequenced in a study of regulatory T cells in long-lasting Graves disease. The time point was: persistent/refractory GD, antithyroid drugs over 5 years with positive TRAb. PBMC-derived RNA was used for the TCR library. Arm-PCR of CDR3 regions with iRepertoire HTBI primers generated TCR beta libraries. One entry per CDR3 protein results from TCRdb running MiXCR on the multiplex PCR reads. The sample consists of about 340,000 distinct CDR3 sequences, around 20% of them appearing once. The sample here was peripheral blood mononuclear cells (PBMCs), taken when the disease was refractory, from a patient treated with antithyroid drugs. The receptors here all came from a female donor with Graves disease.

The CDR3 protein is CASSYRRGNQPQHF. Written as DNA, the CDR3 is TGTGCCAGCAGTTACAGGCGGGGCAATCAGCCCCAGCATTTT. This chain connects TRBV6-5 to TRBJ1-5, with D unclear. The germline CDR1 and CDR2 sequences are MNHEY and SVGAGI. The CDR3 is 14 residues long. Trimming shortened V by 2 bases and J by 2 bases, and 7 bases separated the two germline ends.

This clonotype came up many times. The V gene is TRBV20-1, the J gene TRBJ2-7; TRBD2 is a possible D gene (5 bases). This CDR3 is built from 14 residues. The germline V gene has CDR1 DFQATT and CDR2 SNEGSKA (reference sequence). Deletions cut 3 bases from V and 0 bases from J, with 12 bases between. CDR3 loop: CSASGLANSYEQYF. CDR3 coding DNA: TGCAGTGCTAGTGGTCTAGCCAACTCCTACGAGCAGTACTTC.

Of note for this clonotype: A much larger clone sits a single nucleotide away, making a read error possible. The CDR3 carries no conserved terminal phenylalanine or tryptophan, so it likely arises from a read error. The V and J genes are TRBV28 and TRBJ2-7, with 9 bases that match TRBD1. This CDR3 has 14 amino acids. V dropped 6 bases and J dropped 2; count of bases not matched to a gene: 5. Germline loops: CDR1 MDHEN, CDR2 SYDVKM. The CDR3 nucleotides are TGTGCCAGCAGCGGACAGGGGCCACCCTACGAGCAGTACCTC. Translating it yields CASSGQGPPYEQYL.

This clonotype has ten or more counts. The chain employs TRBV15 and TRBJ1-2, with 7 bases identical to TRBD1. The CDR3 contains 14 residues. V shed 1 base, J shed 1 base, and the junction held 0 bases outside the gene matches. Germline values: CDR1 LNHNV, CDR2 YYDKDF (reference sequence). CDR3 amino acids: CATSRGQGNYGYTF. CDR3 in DNA: TGTGCCACCAGCAGAGGACAGGGTAACTATGGCTACACCTTC.

This clonotype has a handful of counts. It may be a read error: a sequence one base away is much more abundant. Since the CDR3 does not end with the conserved phenylalanine or tryptophan, this likely comes from a read error. The chain carries TRBV14 and TRBJ1-2; 7 positions match TRBD1. This CDR3 is built from 14 residues. Germline trimming cut 4 bases from V and 5 bases from J; bases unmatched to any gene: 7. Germline CDR1 reads SGHDN; CDR2 reads FVKESK. In DNA, the CDR3 is TGTGCCAGCAGCCTTCAGACAGGGTCTTATGGCTACACCTCC. Its translation is CASSLQTGSYGYTS.

On this clonotype: A much larger clonotype is one base distant, so this may be a read error. The chain carries TRBV20-1 and TRBJ1-6; no clear D. The germline gives CDR1 DFQATT, CDR2 SNEGSKA (reference sequence). This CDR3 has 15 amino acids. The CDR3 DNA reads as TGCAGTGCTAGAGATAGGACCTTAGATAATTCACTCCTCCACTTT. Protein sequence: CSARDRTLDNSLLHF.

The chain links TRBV5-1 to TRBJ1-1, with TRBD1 identical over 8 bases. Germline CDR1 and CDR2: SGHRS and YFSETQ. This CDR3 region has 13 residues. V dropped 0 bases and J dropped 7; count of bases not matched to a gene: 2. Written as DNA, the CDR3 is TGCGCCAGCAGCTTGGTGGGACAGGATGAAGCTTTCTTT. It is translated as CASSLVGQDEAFF.

This clonotype was counted at least ten times. The chain couples TRBV28 to TRBJ2-5; 9 bases map to TRBD1. From germline, CDR1 is MDHEN and CDR2 SYDVKM. The CDR3 loop spans 14 amino acids. V shed 7 bases and J 5 bases; nucleotides not matched to a gene: 8. The CDR3 sequence is CASIKQGAWETQYF. The CDR3 region has the DNA TGTGCCAGCATCAAACAGGGGGCATGGGAGACCCAGTACTTC.

Ten or more counts support this clonotype. This chain's CDR3 is CASSFVGGGGYTF. The CDR3 bases are TGTGCCAGCAGCTTCGTGGGAGGCGGGGGTTACACCTTC. The chain has TRBV5-5 and TRBJ1-2, with D tentatively TRBD1 (5 bases). The CDR3 is made up of 13 amino acids. V lost 2 bases and J lost 11, with 16 bases in between. CDR1 is SGHKS and CDR2 is YYEKEE in the germline V gene (reference sequence). The full variable domain, in which reference TRBV5-5 and TRBJ1-2 provide the parts outside the CDR3, is DAGVTQSPTHLIKTRGQQVTLRCSPISGHKSVSWYQQVLGQGPQFIFQYYEKEERGRGNFPDRFSARQFPNYSSELNVNALLLGDSALYLCASSFVGGGGYTFGSGTRLTVV.

At least ten counts were recorded for this clonotype. The CDR3 region is CASSSPVTEAFF. The CDR3 DNA sequence: TGTGCCAGCAGCTCCCCCGTCACTGAAGCTTTCTTT. The chain combines TRBV11-2 with TRBJ1-1; the D is unclear. The V and J ends lost 4 bases and 4 bases respectively, with 7 bases between them. The CDR3 contains 12 residues. Germline V gene data show CDR1 as SGHAT and CDR2 as FQNNGV.

The table lists this clonotype with many counts. The chain joins TRBV12-3 or TRBV12-4 to TRBJ1-5; D is ambiguous. The CDR3 extends over 15 amino acids. V was shortened by 3 bases and J by 1 base, with 10 bases between the two germline ends. The CDR3 protein is CASSFQDLSNQPQHF. CDR3 DNA sequence: TGTGCCAGCAGTTTCCAGGACTTGAGCAATCAGCCCCAGCATTTT.

This rearrangement joins TRBV7-9 to TRBJ2-7; tentative D call: TRBD1 (6 bases). Trimming stripped 4 bases from V and 3 bases from J, with 13 bases between. The germline V gene has CDR1 SEHNR and CDR2 FQNEAQ (reference sequence). The CDR3 consists of 14 residues. CDR3 residues: CASSSPGHNYEQYF. CDR3 in DNA: TGTGCCAGCAGCTCACCGGGACACAACTACGAGCAGTACTTC.

About this clonotype itself: One end of the junction is discordant with germline, which a read error may explain. CDR3 nucleotide sequence: TGCGCCAGCAGTGAAGCGCGAGGCGGTAATCAGCCCCAGCATTTT. Protein product: CASSEARGGNQPQHF. The chain is built from TRBV6-1 and TRBJ1-5; D is ambiguous. CDR1 MNHNS and CDR2 SASEGT come from the germline V gene. CDR3 size: 15 residues.

This clonotype was picked up a small number of times. CDR3 protein: CASSRGQGVYGYTF. The CDR3 coding sequence is TGTGCCAGTAGCCGTGGACAGGGGGTCTATGGCTACACCTTC. V is TRBV19 and J is TRBJ1-2; 10 bases map to TRBD1. This CDR3 spans 14 amino acids. V shed 6 bases, J shed 4 bases, and the junction held 5 bases outside the gene matches. Germline V gene sequence: CDR1 LNHDA, CDR2 SQIVND (reference sequence).

V and J are TRBV30 and TRBJ2-5, with 11 bases fitting TRBD2. Trimming cost V 3 bases and J 5 bases; bases outside gene matches: 8. The CDR3 is 15 amino acids. CDR1 is GTSNPN and CDR2 is SVGIG in the germline V gene (reference sequence). The CDR3 here is CAWSPLAGALETQYF. The CDR3 DNA sequence: TGTGCCTGGAGCCCACTAGCGGGGGCGTTGGAGACCCAGTACTTC.

This clonotype occurred a few times. The V call is TRBV29-1, the J call TRBJ1-3; D gene uncertain. This CDR3 is 13 amino acids long. V was cut by 6 bases and J by 4 bases, with 13 bases left in between. Germline V CDR1 and CDR2: SQVTM, ANQGSEA. Here the CDR3 reads CSVWTDDGNTIYF. For the CDR3, the DNA is TGCAGCGTATGGACCGACGACGGAAACACCATATATTTT.

At least ten counts were recorded for this clonotype. This rearrangement joins TRBV7-2 to TRBJ1-1; tentative D call: TRBD1 (5 bases). The CDR3 spans 15 residues. Germline values: CDR1 SGHTA, CDR2 FQGNSA. The ends were cut back, 5 bases at V and 2 bases at J, with 15 bases in the middle. The DNA for the CDR3 is TGTGCCAGCAGCCGCGGGACCTATCTCAACACTGAAGCTTTCTTT. Translated: CASSRGTYLNTEAFF.

This clonotype was seen only a few times. This rearrangement joins TRBV28 to TRBJ1-5; 12 bases are shared with TRBD1. The junction had 14 bases not matched to a gene; V was cut back by 10 bases and J by 1 base. Germline V gene sequence: CDR1 MDHEN, CDR2 SYDVKM. The CDR3 is 18 amino acids. Here the CDR3 reads CANSQTGQGAKSNQPQHF. The CDR3 nucleotides are TGTGCCAACAGCCAAACGGGACAGGGGGCGAAAAGCAATCAGCCCCAGCATTTT.

V is TRBV20-1 and J is TRBJ2-7, with 8 bases identical to TRBD1. The ends lost 4 bases at V and 2 bases at J; junction bases unmatched: 7. Per the germline V gene, CDR1 is DFQATT and CDR2 is SNEGSKA (reference sequence). The length of the CDR3 is 14 residues. The CDR3 loop reads CSAIDRGRPYEQYF. CDR3 nucleotide sequence: TGCAGTGCTATTGACAGGGGACGCCCCTACGAGCAGTACTTC.

The table lists this clonotype with many counts. The rearrangement joins TRBV2 to TRBJ2-7, with a tentative D call TRBD2 (6 bases). This CDR3 has 14 residues. CDR1 is SNHLY and CDR2 is FYNNEI in the germline V gene. V was cut by 3 bases and J by 3 bases, with 12 bases left in between. The CDR3 DNA is TGTGCCAGCAGTGACGTGTGGGGAGGCTACGAGCAGTACTTC. Translated: CASSDVWGGYEQYF.

The rearrangement uses TRBV4-2 and TRBJ1-1; D is undetermined. Trimming shortened V by 1 base and J by 0 bases, and 9 bases separated the two germline ends. From germline, CDR1 is LGHNA and CDR2 YNFKEQ. The CDR3 spans 15 residues. CDR3 DNA: TGTGCCAGCAGCCAAGTAACAGTAATGAACACTGAAGCTTTCTTT. It specifies CASSQVTVMNTEAFF.

This clonotype was picked up many times. The chain has TRBV3-1 and TRBJ1-2; D is unresolved. Germline V gene data show CDR1 as LGHDT and CDR2 as YNNKEL (reference sequence). Between the trimmed V and J ends, which lost 4 bases and 8 bases, there was a span of 17 bases. The CDR3 length is 14 residues. The CDR3 sequence is CASSPLTRDTGYTF. The DNA of the CDR3 is TGTGCCAGCAGCCCCCTCACCAGAGACACGGGCTACACCTTC.

This clonotype was detected ten times or more. The junction departs from germline at one end; a sequencing error may be responsible. The chain recombines TRBV6-1 with TRBJ2-5, with 14 positions matching TRBD2. The CDR3 runs 16 residues. Germline loops: CDR1 MNHNS, CDR2 SASEGT. The CDR3: CTSRRLAGGQKETQYF. For the CDR3, the DNA is TGTACCAGCCGTAGACTAGCGGGGGGGCAAAAAGAGACCCAGTACTTC.

This clonotype has more than one count but fewer than ten. The genes are TRBV20-1 and TRBJ2-1; D unresolved. V was shortened by 6 bases and J by 2 bases, with 8 bases between the two germline ends. CDR3 length equals 12 residues. The germline gives CDR1 DFQATT, CDR2 SNEGSKA (reference sequence). CDR3 DNA sequence: TGCAGTGCACGTCGGGCCTACAATGAGCAGTTCTTC. Translating it yields CSARRAYNEQFF.

This clonotype was picked up many times. The chain couples TRBV2 to TRBJ2-7, with D tentatively TRBD2 (6 bases). This CDR3 spans 14 amino acids. Germline loops: CDR1 SNHLY, CDR2 FYNNEI. Trimming took 1 base from V and 2 from J, leaving 9 bases between them. The CDR3 bases are TGTGCCAGCAGTGAAGGGGGAGGTACCTACGAGCAGTACTTC. Its translation is CASSEGGGTYEQYF.

This clonotype was detected only a few times. The chain couples TRBV7-8 to TRBJ2-7, with D possibly TRBD2 on 5 matching bases. V dropped 9 bases and J dropped 11 bases, with 23 bases sitting between them. The CDR3 is 13 amino acids. Germline-derived CDR1 and CDR2 are SGHVS and FQNEAQ. CDR3 DNA sequence: TGTGCCAGTGCGGTAGCGAGGGTTGATATGGAGTACTTC. It is translated as CASAVARVDMEYF. Full variable domain (remainder filled in from reference TRBV7-8 and TRBJ2-7): GAGVSQSPRYKVAKRGQDVALRCDPISGHVSLFWYQQALGQGPEFLTYFQNEAQLDKSGLPSDRFFAERPEGSVSTLKIQRTQQEDSAVYLCASAVARVDMEYFGPGTRLTVT.

The chain has TRBV19 and TRBJ1-1; D is ambiguous. Trimming took off 0 bases at V and 2 bases at J, with 7 bases between the two ends. CDR1 LNHDA and CDR2 SQIVND come from the germline V gene (reference sequence). The CDR3 is 14 amino acids. The DNA for the CDR3 is TGTGCCAGTAGTATAGATCGACATAACACTGAAGCTTTCTTT. Its translation is CASSIDRHNTEAFF.

Notes on this clonotype: A much larger clone lies a single base off, so this may be a read error. This CDR3 reads CAGSFERGGGELFF. The CDR3 DNA is TGTGCCGGCAGCTTCGAGCGGGGGGGCGGGGAGCTGTTTTTT. The chain has TRBV28 and TRBJ2-2; 10 nucleotides match TRBD2. CDR3 size: 14 residues. Germline V gene lookup returns CDR1 MDHEN and CDR2 SYDVKM.

In this sample, this clonotype turned up a few times. The chain recombines TRBV20-1 with TRBJ2-6, with D perhaps matching TRBD1 or TRBD2 (5 bases each). Germline lookup yields CDR1 DFQATT and CDR2 SNEGSKA (reference sequence). CDR3 length: 17 amino acids. The ends were cut back, 6 bases at V and 0 bases at J, with 18 bases in the middle. CDR3 coding DNA: TGCAGTGCCACGACAAGAGGGGCCTACTCTGGGGCCAACGTCCTGACTTTC. This codes for CSATTRGAYSGANVLTF.

In this sample, this clonotype turned up a few times. V and J are TRBV7-8 and TRBJ1-3; tentative D call: TRBD1 (5 bases). This CDR3 contains 16 residues. CDR1 is SGHVS and CDR2 is FQNEAQ in the germline V gene. V was cut by 1 base and J by 0 bases, with 10 bases left in between. CDR3 sequence reads: CASSLEGARSGNTIYF. The CDR3 DNA sequence: TGTGCCAGCAGCTTAGAAGGGGCACGCTCTGGAAACACCATATATTTT.

This clonotype occurred a few times. This rearrangement joins TRBV30 to TRBJ1-5, with D perhaps matching TRBD1 (6 bases). Germline loops: CDR1 GTSNPN, CDR2 SVGIG (reference sequence). Deletions cut 2 bases from V and 7 bases from J, with 15 bases between. CDR3 size: 14 residues. For the CDR3, the DNA is TGTGCCTGGAGTTGGGCAGGGGTCTGGCAGCCCCAGCATTTT. It codes for CAWSWAGVWQPQHF.